The present T cell receptor beta chain was sequenced within a study of blood T cell repertoires in COVID-19. Across the study: The cDNA or gDNA used as material had been derived from T cells, B-cell-depleted T cells, or PBMCs.

Trimming pared 1 base from V and 2 bases from J, leaving 9 bases between. There are 14 residues in the CDR3. Per germline, CDR1 SGHAT and CDR2 FQDESV (reference sequence). Each participant's cohort was designated according to participant-reported clinical history. Exposed volunteers were people who met a COVID-19 case within 2 weeks before study entry. TCRdb keeps only in-frame clones here, not all; method: immunoSEQ multiplex PCR. The sample shows approximately 270,000 clones, approximately 90% of them seen only once. The source is a man between 40 and 49 years old who had been exposed to COVID-19. The chain recombines TRBV11-1 with TRBJ2-7; possibly TRBD2 for D (5 bases). Sequencing was done on a sample of PBMCs or T cells enriched from blood (not recorded which). The CDR3 DNA sequence: TGTGCCAGCAGCTTAGACGGGGAAACCTACGAGCAGTACTTC. Translating gives CASSLDGETYEQYF.